These 17 T cell receptor beta chains came from one sample sequenced in a study of blood T cell repertoires in COVID-19. Some clones are missing from TCRdb's copy, which holds only in-frame ones; the method was immunoSEQ multiplex PCR. The sample holds roughly 260,000 clones, 80% to 95% seen once. The specimen was PBMCs or T cells enriched from blood (not recorded which). The receptors were sampled from a young woman who had recovered from COVID-19.

The rearrangement uses TRBV4-1 and TRBJ2-7; no clear D. CDR1 is MGHRA and CDR2 is YSYEKL in the germline V gene. The CDR3 sequence is 14 residues long. V lost 0 bases to trimming and J lost 3 bases, with 9 bases between them. CDR3 coding DNA: TGCGCCAGCAGCCAAGAGACTTTAAGCTACGAGCAGTACTTC. It codes for CASSQETLSYEQYF.

This chain links TRBV3-1 (or the pseudogene TRBV3-2) with TRBJ1-3, with TRBD1 matching 8 bases. CDR1 is LGHDT and CDR2 is YNNKEL in the germline V gene (reference sequence). The CDR3 runs 17 residues. The junction had 6 bases not matched to a gene; V was cut back by 2 bases and J by 0 bases. Here the CDR3 reads CASSQPGQVVSGNTIYF. Here the CDR3 DNA reads TGTGCCAGCAGCCAACCGGGACAGGTCGTCTCTGGAAACACCATATATTTT.

V gene TRBV5-6 combines with J gene TRBJ2-7; TRBD2 agrees at 13 bases. The CDR3 extends over 15 amino acids. With V trimmed by 4 bases and J by 4 bases, 5 bases remained unmatched. Looked up from germline, CDR1 is SGHDT and CDR2 is YYEEEE. The CDR3 reads CASSQWTSGRYEQYF. CDR3 DNA: TGTGCCAGCAGCCAATGGACTAGCGGGAGATACGAGCAGTACTTC.

This chain joins TRBV7-8 and TRBJ1-1; the match to TRBD1 covers 10 bases. The V and J ends lost 5 bases and 6 bases, in that order; junction bases with no gene match: 3. Germline V gives CDR1 SGHVS, CDR2 FQNEAQ. The CDR3 loop spans 13 amino acids. The DNA for the CDR3 is TGTGCCAGCAGCCCGGGGACAGGGGCTGAAGCTTTCTTT. Protein sequence: CASSPGTGAEAFF.

V usage is TRBV4-1 and J usage is TRBJ2-7, with 8 bases matching TRBD2. Germline V lookup: CDR1 MGHRA, CDR2 YSYEKL. Trimming took 4 bases from V and 6 from J; bases not matched to a gene: 11. CDR3 length: 15 residues. The CDR3 loop is CASSRAIGGGGEQYF. The CDR3 bases are TGCGCCAGCAGCCGGGCGATCGGGGGGGGAGGCGAGCAGTACTTC.

The chain combines TRBV15 with TRBJ2-4, with 13 bases aligning to TRBD2. Trimming at V came to 1 base and at J to 13 bases, leaving 19 bases not matched to a gene. Germline CDR1 LNHNV, CDR2 YYDKDF (reference sequence). The length of the CDR3 is 19 residues. CDR3 in amino acids: CATSRGPPGLAGSSGSQYF. For the CDR3, the DNA is TGTGCCACCAGCAGAGGCCCGCCGGGACTAGCGGGATCCTCCGGATCCCAGTACTTC.

The genes are TRBV28 and TRBJ1-4; tentatively, D is TRBD1 (6 bases). The V and J ends lost 8 bases and 4 bases respectively, with 14 bases between them. The CDR3 is 14 residues long. Germline V gene lookup returns CDR1 MDHEN and CDR2 SYDVKM. The CDR3 sequence is CASGDMRDNEKLFF. CDR3 bases: TGTGCCAGCGGGGACATGAGGGATAATGAAAAACTGTTTTTT.

This rearrangement joins TRBV19 to TRBJ1-1; tentatively, D is TRBD1 (6 bases). V lost 2 bases and J 0 bases, leaving 10 bases between the germline ends. The germline V gene has CDR1 LNHDA and CDR2 SQIVND (reference sequence). CDR3 length: 15 residues. The CDR3 DNA follows: TGTGCCAGTAGTATATCGGGACAACTGAACACTGAAGCTTTCTTT. This translates into CASSISGQLNTEAFF.

V gene TRBV11-3 combines with J gene TRBJ2-2; weak D call: TRBD1 (5 bases). Germline CDR1 reads SGHNT; CDR2 reads YENEEA. V dropped 5 bases and J dropped 4 bases, with 8 bases sitting between them. The CDR3 extends over 13 amino acids. CDR3 amino acids: CASSLGATGELFF. CDR3 in DNA: TGTGCCAGCAGCCTAGGGGCCACCGGGGAGCTGTTTTTT.

This chain uses TRBV6-4 with TRBJ2-1; TRBD2 aligns across 11 bases. The CDR3 extends over 15 amino acids. CDR1 is MRHNA and CDR2 is SNTAGT in the germline V gene. Germline trimming cut 5 bases from V and 6 bases from J; bases unmatched to any gene: 6. The CDR3 region is CASSQIAGGLNEQFF. CDR3 DNA sequence: TGTGCCAGCAGTCAAATAGCGGGAGGGCTCAATGAGCAGTTCTTC.

The chain has TRBV3-1 (or the pseudogene TRBV3-2) and TRBJ2-5, with 7 bases identical to TRBD1. Germline CDR1 and CDR2: LGHDT and YNNKEL (reference sequence). Unmatched junction bases numbered 7, after V lost 3 bases and J lost 3 bases. This CDR3 is built from 15 residues. CDR3 protein: CASSQEPGQKETQYF. In DNA, the CDR3 is TGTGCCAGCAGCCAGGAGCCGGGACAGAAAGAGACCCAGTACTTC.

This sequence joins TRBV7-9 and TRBJ1-3; D gene ambiguous. In germline, CDR1 is SEHNR, CDR2 FQNEAQ (reference sequence). CDR3 length equals 16 residues. The V end lost 4 bases, the J end lost 0 bases, and 13 bases lay between the germline ends. The CDR3 DNA is TGTGCCAGCAGCTCAACAAGCGCCGGCTCTGGAAACACCATATATTTT. Protein: CASSSTSAGSGNTIYF.

The chain couples TRBV5-8 to TRBJ2-3; D might be TRBD2 (5 bases). There are 15 residues in the CDR3. The germline V gene encodes CDR1 SGHTS and CDR2 YDEGEE. V was shortened by 3 bases and J by 2 bases, with 13 bases between the two germline ends. The chain's CDR3 is CASSWRVRDTDTQYF. The CDR3 DNA reads as TGTGCCAGCAGCTGGCGGGTTCGGGACACAGATACGCAGTATTTT. Together with reference TRBV5-8 and TRBJ2-3, the CDR3 gives the full variable domain: EAGVTQSPTHLIKTRGQQATLRCSPISGHTSVYWYQQALGLGLQFLLWYDEGEERNRGNFPPRFSGRQFPNYSSELNVNALELEDSALYLCASSWRVRDTDTQYFGPGTRLTVL.

This sequence joins TRBV7-9 and TRBJ2-6; D call uncertain. There are 16 residues in the CDR3. Germline lookup yields CDR1 SEHNR and CDR2 FQNEAQ (reference sequence). Trimming took off 1 base at V and 2 bases at J, with 9 bases between the two ends. The CDR3 protein is CASSLVATPGANVLTF. DNA of the CDR3: TGTGCCAGCAGCTTAGTTGCGACACCTGGGGCCAACGTCCTGACTTTC.

V usage is TRBV3-1 (or the pseudogene TRBV3-2) and J usage is TRBJ2-7; 7 bases match TRBD2. Losses at the gene ends were 2 bases for V and 0 bases for J; bases not matched to a gene: 7. Germline V lookup: CDR1 LGHDT, CDR2 YNNKEL (reference sequence). This CDR3 comprises 16 residues. The CDR3 DNA sequence: TGTGCCAGCAGCCAATTACTAGCGACGAGCTCCTACGAGCAGTACTTC. Its translation: CASSQLLATSSYEQYF.

This chain joins TRBV19 and TRBJ1-5; 7 bases match TRBD1. Per the germline V gene, CDR1 is LNHDA and CDR2 is SQIVND (reference sequence). The CDR3 loop spans 14 amino acids. V lost 5 bases to trimming and J lost 6 bases; unmatched junction nucleotides: 7. The CDR3 bases are TGTGCCAGTAGTCCCGGGACAGTGGGTCAGCCCCAGCATTTT. As protein: CASSPGTVGQPQHF.

The gene calls are TRBV7-2 and TRBJ1-1; 11 nucleotides agree with TRBD1. Germline lookup yields CDR1 SGHTA and CDR2 FQGNSA. The CDR3 spans 15 residues. J was trimmed by 5 bases and V by 5 bases; bases with no gene match: 7. The DNA for the CDR3 is TGTGCCAGCAGCCCTGGACAGGGGGCGAGTACTGAAGCTTTCTTT. Translated: CASSPGQGASTEAFF.